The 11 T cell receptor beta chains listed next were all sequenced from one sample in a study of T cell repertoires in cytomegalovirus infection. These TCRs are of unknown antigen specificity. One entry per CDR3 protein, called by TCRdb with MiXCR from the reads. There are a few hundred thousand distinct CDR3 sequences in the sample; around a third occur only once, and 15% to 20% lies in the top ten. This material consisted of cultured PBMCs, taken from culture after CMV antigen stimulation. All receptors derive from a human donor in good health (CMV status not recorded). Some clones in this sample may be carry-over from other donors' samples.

CDR3 sequence: CASSIVGAKSGNTIYF. CDR3 sequence (DNA): TGTGCCAGTAGTATTGTCGGGGCCAAGTCTGGAAACACCATATATTTT. The J gene is TRBJ1-3, the V gene TRBV19; the D gene is possibly TRBD1 (5 bases). Trimming removed 3 bases at V and 1 base at J, with 13 bases between. The CDR3 consists of 16 residues. Germline V gene data show CDR1 as LNHDA and CDR2 as SQIVND (reference sequence).

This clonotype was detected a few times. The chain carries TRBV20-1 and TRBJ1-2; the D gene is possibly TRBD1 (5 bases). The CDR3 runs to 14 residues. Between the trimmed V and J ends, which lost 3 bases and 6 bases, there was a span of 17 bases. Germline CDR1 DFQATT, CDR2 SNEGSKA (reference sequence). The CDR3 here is CSASRIGGPDGYTF. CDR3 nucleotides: TGCAGTGCTAGCCGGATCGGGGGACCGGATGGCTACACCTTC.

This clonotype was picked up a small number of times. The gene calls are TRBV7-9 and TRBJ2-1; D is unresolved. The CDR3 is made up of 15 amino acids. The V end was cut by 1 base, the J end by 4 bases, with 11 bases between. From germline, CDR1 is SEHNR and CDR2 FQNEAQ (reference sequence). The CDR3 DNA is TGTGCCAGCAGCTTAGTTAGCCCCGATTACAATGAGCAGTTCTTC. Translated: CASSLVSPDYNEQFF. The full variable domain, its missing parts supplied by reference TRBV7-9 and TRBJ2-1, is DTGVSQNPRHKITKRGQNVTFRCDPISEHNRLYWYRQTLGQGPEFLTYFQNEAQLEKSRLLSDRFSAERPKGSFSTLEIQRTEQGDSAMYLCASSLVSPDYNEQFFGPGTRLTVL.

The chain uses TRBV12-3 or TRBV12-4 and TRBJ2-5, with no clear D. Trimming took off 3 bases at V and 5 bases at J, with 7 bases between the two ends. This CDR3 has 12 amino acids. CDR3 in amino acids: CASSFTVETQYF. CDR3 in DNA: TGTGCCAGCAGTTTCACGGTGGAGACCCAGTACTTC.

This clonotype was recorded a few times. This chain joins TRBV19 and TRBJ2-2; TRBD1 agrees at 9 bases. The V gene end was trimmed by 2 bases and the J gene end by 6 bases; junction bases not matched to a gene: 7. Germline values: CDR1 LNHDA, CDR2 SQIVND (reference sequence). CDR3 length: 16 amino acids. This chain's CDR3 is CASSILGTGWSGELFF. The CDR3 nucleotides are TGTGCCAGTAGTATACTCGGGACAGGGTGGTCCGGGGAGCTGTTTTTT. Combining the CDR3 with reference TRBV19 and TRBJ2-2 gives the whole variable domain DGGITQSPKYLFRKEGQNVTLSCEQNLNHDAMYWYRQDPGQGLRLIYYSQIVNDFQKGDIAEGYSVSREKKESFPLTVTSAQKNPTAFYLCASSILGTGWSGELFFGEGSRLTVL.

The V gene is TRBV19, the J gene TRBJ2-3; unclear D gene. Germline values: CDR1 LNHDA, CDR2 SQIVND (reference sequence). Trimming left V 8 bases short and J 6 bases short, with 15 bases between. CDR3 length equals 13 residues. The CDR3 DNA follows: TGTGCCAGTGGTGATCAGAAAGGGGATACGCAGTATTTT. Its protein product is CASGDQKGDTQYF.

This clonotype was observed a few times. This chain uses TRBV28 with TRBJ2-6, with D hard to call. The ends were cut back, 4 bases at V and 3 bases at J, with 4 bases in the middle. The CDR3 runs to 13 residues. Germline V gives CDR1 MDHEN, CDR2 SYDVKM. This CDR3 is CASSWVGANVLTF. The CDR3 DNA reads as TGTGCCAGCAGTTGGGTTGGGGCCAACGTCCTGACTTTC.

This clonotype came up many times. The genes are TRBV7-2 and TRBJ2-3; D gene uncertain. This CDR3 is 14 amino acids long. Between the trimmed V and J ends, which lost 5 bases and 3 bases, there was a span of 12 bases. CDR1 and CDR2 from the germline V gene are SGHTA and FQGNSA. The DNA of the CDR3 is TGTGCCAGCAGCCGAACCCAGCAGACAGATACGCAGTATTTT. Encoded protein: CASSRTQQTDTQYF.

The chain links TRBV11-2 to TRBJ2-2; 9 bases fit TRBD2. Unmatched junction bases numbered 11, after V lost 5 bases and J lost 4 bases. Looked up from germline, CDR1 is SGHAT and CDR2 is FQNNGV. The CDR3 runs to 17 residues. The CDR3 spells CASSQRAAGGGTGELFF. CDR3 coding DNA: TGTGCCAGCAGCCAGAGGGCAGCGGGAGGTGGCACCGGGGAGCTGTTTTTT.

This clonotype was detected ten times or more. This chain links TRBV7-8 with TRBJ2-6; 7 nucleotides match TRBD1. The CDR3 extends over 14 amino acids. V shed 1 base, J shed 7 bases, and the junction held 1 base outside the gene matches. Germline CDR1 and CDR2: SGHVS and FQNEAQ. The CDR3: CASSLDRGANVLTF. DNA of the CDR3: TGTGCCAGCAGCTTAGACAGGGGCGCCAACGTCCTGACTTTC. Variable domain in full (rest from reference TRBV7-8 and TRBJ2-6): GAGVSQSPRYKVAKRGQDVALRCDPISGHVSLFWYQQALGQGPEFLTYFQNEAQLDKSGLPSDRFFAERPEGSVSTLKIQRTQQEDSAVYLCASSLDRGANVLTFGAGSRLTVL.

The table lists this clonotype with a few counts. CDR3 residues: CASSYSPTGELFF. CDR3 nucleotide sequence: TGTGCCAGCAGTTACTCACCCACCGGGGAGCTGTTTTTT. The rearrangement links TRBV6-5 to TRBJ2-2; D uncertain. CDR3 length: 13 amino acids. Trimming cost V 0 bases and J 4 bases, with 3 bases left between them. Per the germline V gene, CDR1 is MNHEY and CDR2 is SVGAGI.